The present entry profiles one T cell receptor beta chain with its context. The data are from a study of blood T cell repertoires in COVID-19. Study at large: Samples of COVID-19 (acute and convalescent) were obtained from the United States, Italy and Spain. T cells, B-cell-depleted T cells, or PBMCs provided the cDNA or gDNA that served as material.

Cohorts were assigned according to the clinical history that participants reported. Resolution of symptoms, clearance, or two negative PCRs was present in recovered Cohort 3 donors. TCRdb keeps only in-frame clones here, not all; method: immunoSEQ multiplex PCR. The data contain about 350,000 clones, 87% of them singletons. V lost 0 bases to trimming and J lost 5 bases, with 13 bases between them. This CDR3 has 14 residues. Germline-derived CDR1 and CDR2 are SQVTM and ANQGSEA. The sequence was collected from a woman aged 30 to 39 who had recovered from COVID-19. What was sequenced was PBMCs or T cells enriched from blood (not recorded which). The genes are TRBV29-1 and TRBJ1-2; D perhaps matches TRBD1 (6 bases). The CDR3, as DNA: TGCAGCGTTGAAGATAGAGGACAGTCATATGGCTACACCTTC. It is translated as CSVEDRGQSYGYTF.